This T cell receptor (beta chain) is from a study of T cells in localized non-small cell lung cancer (dated by TCRdb to 2018 to 2020). Background for the entire study: The study examined T cell repertoires in roughly 240 patients with early-stage NSCLC and compared tumors with uninvolved tumor-adjacent lungs. The cohort consisted of under 300 treatment-naive NSCLC patients whose localized lung tumors had been resected. The mean age of the NSCLC patients was about 62 years, with 120 to 150 men and around 100 women.

From a lookup of the germline V gene, CDR1 and CDR2 are MDHEN and SYDVKM. The CDR3 numbers 16 residues from cysteine through phenylalanine. Of all the DNA, just the CDR3 is kept, 48 bases in frame from base 1. The junction shows trimming of 6 bases on V and 6 bases on J, and the gene matches do not reach 10 bases of it. The research as a whole found: Higher blood T cell density associated with longer overall survival, while higher adjacent-lung clonality associated with shorter survival. Because multi-region tumor sequencing was not done, intratumor heterogeneity could not be ruled out. Uninvolved tumor-adjacent lung showed the highest T cell clonality, higher than tumor, which suggests more focused antigenic responses in the adjacent lung. Because the study design was exploratory, TCR variables were selected using unadjusted p-values without false-discovery rate correction. Of the top 100 tumor clones, a median of approximately 60 were detected in paired uninvolved adjacent lung; 28 were also among that lung's top 100.

TCR beta CDR3 regions were sequenced from DNA using the immunoSEQ Assay. The authors processed their data as follows. T cell density was computed as TCR beta template counts normalized to usable DNA estimated by amplifying housekeeping genes. Using the preseqR package, richness was estimated by extrapolating to 120,000 templates for tissue samples and 400,000 templates for PBMC samples. Clonality was calculated as one minus Pielou's evenness. Differential abundance testing on productive amino-acid clonotypes, with a minimum total count of 5 and an alpha of 0.1, was used to identify tissue-enriched TCRs. The Jaccard Index and the Morisita Overlap Index were used to measure repertoire overlap between compartments. GLIPH clustered TCR beta CDR3s with public tetramer-defined viral CDR3s; viral motifs required at least three viral sequences plus V-gene enrichment. Drawn from immuneACCESS, this table holds only the in-frame rearrangements with V and J called that TCRdb kept. Clones are partly lost; checked studies trace under half to an unresolved V gene and leave the rest unexplained. V, J and clone size derive from that table, while D and trimming were established from the DNA sequence. Present in this sample are 72,000 or so clones, roughly nine tenths of which were seen just once. In total, the top ten clones hold 20% to 25% of the sample.

A remark on this clone: Its recognized antigen is unknown. Base qualities are not provided; no much larger clone lies one nucleotide away.

At diagnosis, tumor, uninvolved tumor-adjacent lung and peripheral blood were collected and then preserved as a mix of FFPE and fresh-frozen material. For TCR repertoire profiling, the blood samples were analyzed as peripheral blood mononuclear cells. This TCR was sampled from a male donor at least 60 years old with stage III squamous cell lung carcinoma. The sample here was peripheral blood, taken before any cancer treatment. The chain is assembled from TRBV28 and TRBJ1-5, and 11 junction bases match TRBD1. The DNA sequence follows: TGTGCCAGCAGACCCCGAGGACAGGGGGCGGTTCAGCCCCAGCATTTT. It is translated as CASRPRGQGAVQPQHF.